These 8 T cell receptor beta chains were all obtained from the same sample, sequenced in a study of CD4 T cells in relation to SARS-CoV-2 and coronaviruses. For these TCRs, the target antigens are not known. Repertoires were generated with immunoSEQ multiplex PCR, while TCRdb's copy carries only in-frame clones and drops some. This table has some 22,000 clones, around 80% appearing once. CD4+ T cells from unexposed donors were obtained before the COVID-19 pandemic (2011-2018). Isolation of CD4+ T cells took place after nine to ten days in culture. The sequenced sample consisted of CD4+ T cells from PBMCs, cultured in vitro. These receptors were obtained from a human donor in good health.

A single count supports this clone. The chain links TRBV19 to TRBJ1-5; 8 bases line up with TRBD1. The CDR3 sequence is 17 residues long. J was trimmed by 4 bases and V by 4 bases; bases with no gene match: 12. Looked up from germline, CDR1 is LNHDA and CDR2 is SQIVND (reference sequence). Here the CDR3 reads CASSTRQGFFRNQPQHF. In nucleotides, the CDR3 is TGTGCCAGTAGTACAAGACAGGGGTTTTTTCGAAATCAGCCCCAGCATTTT.

The chain combines TRBV12-3 or TRBV12-4 with TRBJ1-2; 9 bases fit TRBD1. The V segment lost 4 bases and the J segment 4 bases; nucleotides outside the gene matches: 1. The CDR3 consists of 13 residues. The CDR3 DNA reads as TGTGCCAGCAGTTCGGGACAGGGCTATGGCTACACCTTC. Protein: CASSSGQGYGYTF.

The V call is TRBV7-8, the J call TRBJ2-7, with D uncertain. This CDR3 is built from 14 residues. V was cut by 2 bases and J by 7 bases, with 15 bases left in between. In germline, CDR1 is SGHVS, CDR2 FQNEAQ. CDR3 loop: CASSLSPQSQEQYF. The DNA for the CDR3 is TGTGCCAGCAGCTTAAGTCCCCAGTCTCAGGAGCAGTACTTC. The full variable domain, its missing parts supplied by reference TRBV7-8 and TRBJ2-7, is GAGVSQSPRYKVAKRGQDVALRCDPISGHVSLFWYQQALGQGPEFLTYFQNEAQLDKSGLPSDRFFAERPEGSVSTLKIQRTQQEDSAVYLCASSLSPQSQEQYFGPGTRLTVT.

The CDR3 sequence: CAWALPYEQYF. The CDR3 coding sequence is TGTGCCTGGGCGCTCCCCTACGAGCAGTACTTC. J is TRBJ2-7 and V is TRBV30; D ambiguous. The CDR3 is 11 amino acids. Trimming took 5 bases from V and 2 from J, leaving 7 bases between them. Germline CDR1 GTSNPN, CDR2 SVGIG (reference sequence).

The sample holds a few counts of this clone. The chain employs TRBV18 and TRBJ2-1; TRBD1 agrees at 9 bases. This CDR3 has 15 residues. Trimming cost V 3 bases and J 6 bases; bases outside gene matches: 6. Per the germline V gene, CDR1 is KGHSH and CDR2 is LQKENI. The CDR3 sequence is CASSPQATGGNEQFF. The CDR3 coding sequence is TGTGCCAGCTCACCTCAGGCGACAGGGGGCAATGAGCAGTTCTTC.

This clone came up a few times. V and J are TRBV7-2 and TRBJ1-5; 8 nucleotides align to TRBD1. This CDR3 is 13 amino acids long. Trimming at V came to 5 bases and at J to 7 bases, leaving 4 bases not matched to a gene. The germline V gene has CDR1 SGHTA and CDR2 FQGNSA. The CDR3 region is CASSLPGGQPQHF. DNA of the CDR3: TGTGCCAGCAGCCTTCCAGGGGGCCAGCCCCAGCATTTT.

The gene calls are TRBV18 and TRBJ2-2; no clear D gene. From germline, CDR1 is KGHSH and CDR2 LQKENI. There are 14 residues in the CDR3. V was pared by 2 bases and J by 1 base, with 5 bases between. This CDR3 is CASSPSQNTGELFF. CDR3 DNA: TGTGCCAGCTCACCATCGCAGAACACCGGGGAGCTGTTTTTT.

The chain carries TRBV9 and TRBJ2-1, with 8 bases that match TRBD1. Per the germline V gene, CDR1 is SGDLS and CDR2 is YYNGEE. The CDR3 length is 15 residues. Trimming at V came to 0 bases and at J to 5 bases, leaving 4 bases not matched to a gene. CDR3 sequence: CASSVGTGTHNEQFF. As DNA, the CDR3 is TGTGCCAGCAGCGTAGGGACAGGGACCCACAATGAGCAGTTCTTC. The full variable domain, rest sourced from reference TRBV9 and TRBJ2-1, is DSGVTQTPKHLITATGQRVTLRCSPRSGDLSVYWYQQSLDQGLQFLIQYYNGEERAKGNILERFSAQQFPDLHSELNLSSLELGDSALYFCASSVGTGTHNEQFFGPGTRLTVL.